A selection of T cell receptor beta chains follows, all from one sample in a study of blood T cell repertoires in COVID-19. Clones were sequenced by immunoSEQ multiplex PCR, and TCRdb holds only the in-frame ones, with some missing. Among 250,000 or so clones listed, around four fifths were seen once. Sequencing was carried out using peripheral blood. Every receptor here comes from a woman older than 75 with acute or convalescent COVID-19. CDR3s leave out the opening cysteine and the closing phenylalanine or tryptophan.

v_gene	j_gene	CDR3aa
TRBV6-5	TRBJ1-4	ASSYMAATNEKLF
TRBV6-4	TRBJ2-3	ASSDGADTDTQY
TRBV7-3	TRBJ2-1	ASSLEPGGWNEQF
TRBV5-1	TRBJ1-4	ASSYRGQEDEKLF
TRBV4-1	TRBJ1-2	ASSQAGQGFGYT
TRBV30	TRBJ2-4	AWSEGASGSVGGIQY
TRBV5-1	TRBJ2-1	ASSRRTSGRSYNEQF
TRBV5-1	TRBJ1-1	ASRSQGYTEAF
TRBV3-1/TRBV3-2	TRBJ2-7	ASSQGWSSYEQY
TRBV11-2	TRBJ2-1	ASSLVRSSSGRNEQF
TRBV5-1	TRBJ1-4	ASSLVRPGQDEKLF
TRBV24-1	TRBJ2-2	ATTGNTGELF
TRBV2	TRBJ2-3	ASRLRQLPTDTQY
TRBV4-1	TRBJ2-3	ASSQVIVGTDTQY
TRBV14	TRBJ2-7	ASSRLAGTFSYEQY
TRBV5-1	TRBJ1-1	ASSAIRGETEAF
TRBV5-1	TRBJ1-2	ASSPGQTSYGYT
TRBV9	TRBJ2-3	ASSVDGRAPDTQY
TRBV19	TRBJ1-2	ASSPSGQNYGYT
TRBV15	TRBJ2-3	ATSRSGTGNTQY
TRBV5-6	TRBJ2-3	ASSWGRGTDTQY
TRBV9	TRBJ1-3	ASSTRVSGNTIY
TRBV5-1	TRBJ2-7	ASSLPGSSYEQY
TRBV9	TRBJ1-3	ASSVVPGGSGNTIY
TRBV12-5	TRBJ2-3	ASGLVVSSGGSTDTQY
TRBV10-3	TRBJ2-7	AISESRVETYEQY
TRBV5-6	TRBJ2-7	ASSFLAGGGRGEQY
TRBV20-1	TRBJ2-7	SASAFKAGWAYEQY
TRBV7-2	TRBJ2-7	ASSTSEGGYEQY
TRBV7-2	TRBJ2-5	ASSLWASGMGVQETQY
TRBV3-1/TRBV3-2	TRBJ1-2	ASSQRNQGAGYT
TRBV5-4	TRBJ2-5	ASSLGLGGGQETQY
TRBV5-1	TRBJ2-7	ASISGGEQY
TRBV5-1	TRBJ1-2	ASSLGDRENGYT
TRBV3-1/TRBV3-2	TRBJ2-1	ASSQDLQWGDGINNEQF
TRBV28	TRBJ1-3	ASSLRQGAGNTIY
TRBV4-3	TRBJ1-5	ASSQGFLGHQPQH
TRBV11-2	TRBJ2-7	ASSSERRLYEQY
TRBV2	TRBJ1-1	ASSPGTGGTEAF
TRBV6-6	TRBJ2-7	ASSYTGFGEQY
TRBV2	TRBJ2-6	ASAPVRGANVLT
TRBV7-9	TRBJ1-3	ASSTSRGGRGNTIY
TRBV9	TRBJ2-7	ASSPGTSSIYEQY
TRBV30	TRBJ1-2	AWSVTGGGYGYT
TRBV18	TRBJ1-2	ASSREGRPDRLYGYT
TRBV29-1	TRBJ1-3	SVNLGLESGNTIY
TRBV4-3	TRBJ2-7	ASSQDWLAGSYEQY
TRBV11-2	TRBJ2-7	ASSSRGQPSYEQY
TRBV7-9	TRBJ1-4	ASSPRYGATNEKLF
TRBV2	TRBJ2-1	ASSDGSSGSNEQF
TRBV27	TRBJ2-7	AAGTSWGQY
TRBV5-5	TRBJ2-7	ASSFRLAGSSSSYEQY